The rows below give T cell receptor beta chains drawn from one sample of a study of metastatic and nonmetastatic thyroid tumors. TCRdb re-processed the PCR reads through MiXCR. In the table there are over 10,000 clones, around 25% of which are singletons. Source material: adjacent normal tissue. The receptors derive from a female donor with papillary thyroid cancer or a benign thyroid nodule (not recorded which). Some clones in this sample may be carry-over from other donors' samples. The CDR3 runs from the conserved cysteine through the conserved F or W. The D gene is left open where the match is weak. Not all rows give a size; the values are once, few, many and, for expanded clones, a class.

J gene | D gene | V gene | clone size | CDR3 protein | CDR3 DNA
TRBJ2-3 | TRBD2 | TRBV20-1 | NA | CSVREVTDTQYF | TGCAGTGTGCGGGAGGTTACAGATACGCAGTATTTT
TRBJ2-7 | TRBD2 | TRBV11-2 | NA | CASSPRASGKSYEQYF | TGTGCCAGCAGCCCCCGGGCTAGCGGTAAATCCTACGAGCAGTACTTC
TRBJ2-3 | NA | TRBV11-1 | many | CASSPRLTGTDTQYF | TGTGCCAGCAGTCCTCGTTTGACGGGCACAGATACGCAGTATTTT
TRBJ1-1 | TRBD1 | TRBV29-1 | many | CSVGQGTLNTEAFF | TGCAGCGTTGGACAGGGGACCTTGAACACTGAAGCTTTCTTT
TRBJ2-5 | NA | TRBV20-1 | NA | CSARDADTEYQETQYF | TGCAGTGCTAGAGATGCGGACACGGAGTACCAAGAGACCCAGTACTTC
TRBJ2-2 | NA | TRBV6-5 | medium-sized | CASSSSRGQGGTGELFF | TGTGCCAGCAGTTCCAGTCGGGGGCAGGGCGGAACCGGGGAGCTGTTTTTT
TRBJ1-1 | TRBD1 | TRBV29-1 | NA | CSVDRGGTEAFF | TGCAGCGTTGACAGGGGGGGCACTGAAGCTTTCTTT
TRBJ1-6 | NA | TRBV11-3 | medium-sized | CASSLDAPGRNSPLHF | TGTGCCAGCAGCTTAGATGCCCCAGGGCGGAATTCACCCCTCCACTTT
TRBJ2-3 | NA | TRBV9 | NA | CASSVAPITDTQYF | TGTGCCAGCAGCGTAGCTCCGATCACAGATACGCAGTACTTT
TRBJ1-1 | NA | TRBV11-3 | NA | CASSRLQNTEAFF | TGTGCCAGCAGTCGTCTCCAGAACACTGAAGCTTTCTTT
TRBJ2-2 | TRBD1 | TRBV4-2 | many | CASSHQDRGSGELFF | TGTGCCAGCAGCCATCAGGACAGGGGAAGCGGGGAGCTGTTTTTT
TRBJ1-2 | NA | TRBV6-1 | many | CASSPGANYGYTF | TGTGCCAGCAGTCCAGGAGCTAACTATGGCTACACCTTC
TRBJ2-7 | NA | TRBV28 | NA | CASSSAGTVLYEQYF | TGTGCCAGCAGTTCCGCCGGGACGGTCTTATACGAGCAGTACTTC
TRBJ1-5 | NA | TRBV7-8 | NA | CASSGVGGTVNQPQHF | TGTGCCAGCAGCGGTGTGGGGGGAACTGTCAATCAGCCCCAGCATTTT
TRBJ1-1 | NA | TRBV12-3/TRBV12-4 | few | CASSLALNTEAFF | TGTGCCAGCAGTTTAGCCCTGAACACTGAAGCTTTCTTT
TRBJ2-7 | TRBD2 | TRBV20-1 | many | CSARRTSGLYEQYF | TGCAGTGCAAGACGGACTAGCGGTCTCTACGAGCAGTACTTC
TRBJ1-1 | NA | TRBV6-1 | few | CASSRTDGNTEAFF | TGTGCCAGCAGCCGCACGGACGGGAACACTGAAGCTTTCTTT
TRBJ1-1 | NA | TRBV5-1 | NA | CASSLEGTDGGTEAFF | TGCGCCAGCAGCTTGGAGGGGACGGATGGGGGAACTGAAGCTTTCTTT
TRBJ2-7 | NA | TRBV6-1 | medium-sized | CASSEAGSYEQYF | TGTGCCAGCAGTGAAGCAGGTTCCTACGAGCAGTACTTC
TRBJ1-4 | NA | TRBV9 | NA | CASSATDGTWEYEKLFF | TGTGCCAGCAGCGCCACTGATGGGACCTGGGAGTATGAAAAACTGTTTTTT
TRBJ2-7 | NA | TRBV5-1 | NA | CASTRGGGPYEQYF | TGCGCCAGCACTCGAGGTGGGGGGCCCTACGAGCAGTACTTC
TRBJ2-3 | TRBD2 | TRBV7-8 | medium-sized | CASSLVVTSGSRAQDTQYF | TGTGCCAGCAGCTTAGTCGTGACTAGCGGGAGTCGGGCACAAGATACGCAGTATTTT
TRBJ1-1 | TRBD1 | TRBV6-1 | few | CASSQQGAAEAFF | TGTGCCAGCAGTCAACAGGGGGCAGCTGAAGCTTTCTTT
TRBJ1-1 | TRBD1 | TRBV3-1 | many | CASSPTGGNTEAFF | TGTGCCAGCAGTCCGACAGGGGGGAACACTGAAGCTTTCTTT
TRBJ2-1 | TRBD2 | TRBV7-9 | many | CASSPGLANYNEQFF | TGTGCCAGCAGCCCGGGACTAGCGAATTACAATGAGCAGTTCTTC
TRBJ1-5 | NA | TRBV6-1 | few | CASRRGGNQPQHF | TGTGCCAGCAGGAGGGGTGGCAATCAGCCCCAGCATTTT
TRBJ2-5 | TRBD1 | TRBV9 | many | CASSAPRGGRSGGETQYF | TGTGCCAGCAGCGCCCCCCGGGGTGGAAGGTCAGGGGGTGAGACCCAGTACTTC
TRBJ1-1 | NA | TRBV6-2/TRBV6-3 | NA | CASSPPGHRNTEAFF | TGTGCCAGCAGCCCCCCGGGACACCGGAACACTGAAGCTTTCTTT
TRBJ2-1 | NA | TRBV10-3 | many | CAITREQDNEQFF | TGTGCCATCACACGGGAGCAAGACAATGAGCAGTTCTTC